This paragraph reports one TCR beta chain. Only in-frame clones appear in the TCRdb table, and some are missing; sequencing was by immunoSEQ multiplex PCR. The table has around 92,000 clones, around 94% seen once. The sample originates from a study of OX40 agonist ivuxolimab in advanced cancers. In the study overall: From about 20 to 80 years was the age range, with a mean of around 57 years, and 65% to 90% were male.

The CDR3 covers 17 residues. J gave up 1 base and V 7 bases, and 15 bases lay outside the gene matches. Germline CDR1 and CDR2: MDHEN and SYDVKM. Sample: CD4+ or CD8+ T cells sorted from blood, taken in a trial of the OX40 agonist ivuxolimab. The receptor was derived from an adult with an advanced solid tumor such as melanoma, head and neck, liver or kidney cancer. The chain uses TRBV28 and TRBJ2-7; 8 positions agree with TRBD1. CDR3 loop: CASIPGQGVPPSYEQYF. CDR3 in DNA: TGTGCCAGCATCCCAGGACAGGGTGTGCCCCCTTCCTACGAGCAGTACTTC. The entire variable domain, with the rest obtained from reference TRBV28 and TRBJ2-7, is as follows: DVKVTQSSRYLVKRTGEKVFLECVQDMDHENMFWYRQDPGLGLRLIYFSYDVKMKEKGDIPEGYSVSREKKERFSLILESASTNQTSMYLCASIPGQGVPPSYEQYFGPGTRLTVT.